One and the same sample provided the 8 T cell receptor beta chains below, sequenced in a study of shared clonotypes between healthy human individuals. The table came from immunoSEQ multiplex PCR; TCRdb's copy has only in-frame clones and leaves some out. The sample lists over a million clones, roughly 96% occurring once. Sequences were obtained from naive CD4+ T cells sorted from blood. The sample's subset: CD45RA+ positively selected. All receptors come from a man younger than 45 in good health.

V gene TRBV10-1 combines with J gene TRBJ2-7; D is uncertain. CDR1 WNHNN and CDR2 SYGVQD come from the germline V gene (reference sequence). The CDR3 runs to 16 residues. V lost 4 bases and J 3 bases, leaving 19 bases between the germline ends. The CDR3 nucleotides read TGCGCCAGCAGTGGACATGCTGCGCAGGATTACTACGAGCAGTACTTC. The encoded protein is CASSGHAAQDYYEQYF.

The chain combines TRBV2 with TRBJ1-4; perhaps TRBD1 as D (5 bases). The CDR3 runs to 16 residues. Trimming shortened V by 6 bases and J by 5 bases, and 19 bases separated the two germline ends. From germline, CDR1 is SNHLY and CDR2 FYNNEI. CDR3 amino acids: CASRQLGTRTNEKLFF. CDR3 nucleotides: TGTGCCAGCAGACAACTCGGGACGAGGACAAATGAAAAACTGTTTTTT.

The chain carries TRBV4-1 and TRBJ2-3; D remains unclear. The length of the CDR3 is 14 residues. In germline, CDR1 is MGHRA, CDR2 YSYEKL. Trimming stripped 1 base from V and 6 bases from J, with 11 bases between. The CDR3 loop reads CASSQGSFADTQYF. In nucleotides, the CDR3 is TGCGCCAGCAGCCAAGGGAGTTTCGCGGATACGCAGTATTTT.

The chain joins TRBV30 to TRBJ2-1; D is unresolved. Between the trimmed V and J ends, which lost 1 base and 0 bases, there was a span of 13 bases. This CDR3 is built from 16 residues. Per the germline V gene, CDR1 is GTSNPN and CDR2 is SVGIG (reference sequence). The CDR3 is CAWSAYWESSYNEQFF. DNA for the CDR3: TGTGCCTGGAGTGCATACTGGGAAAGCTCCTACAATGAGCAGTTCTTC.

The chain uses TRBV11-2 and TRBJ1-1, with a possible D match to TRBD1 (6 bases). Trimming stripped 2 bases from V and 0 bases from J, with 19 bases between. Germline V lookup: CDR1 SGHAT, CDR2 FQNNGV. This CDR3 contains 18 residues. In nucleotides, the CDR3 is TGTGCCAGCAGCTTATATCTATCAGGGGAGTGGATGAACACTGAAGCTTTCTTT. It translates to CASSLYLSGEWMNTEAFF.

This rearrangement joins TRBV4-1 to TRBJ2-7; 9 nucleotides align to TRBD1. The CDR3 covers 13 residues. Looked up from germline, CDR1 is MGHRA and CDR2 is YSYEKL. V lost 4 bases and J lost 2; bases outside the gene matches: 0. CDR3 sequence: CASSRQGAYEQYF. CDR3 nucleotides: TGCGCCAGCAGCCGACAGGGGGCCTACGAGCAGTACTTC.

The chain has TRBV15 and TRBJ2-3; TRBD1 agrees at 8 bases. Per germline, CDR1 LNHNV and CDR2 YYDKDF (reference sequence). After removal of 0 bases from V and 6 bases from J, the junction contained 8 bases not matched to a gene. The CDR3 covers 16 residues. The DNA of the CDR3 is TGTGCCACCAGCAGAGAGGGACAGGCTTCTTTTGATACGCAGTATTTT. This sequence encodes CATSREGQASFDTQYF. Combining the CDR3 with reference TRBV15 and TRBJ2-3 gives the whole variable domain DAMVIQNPRYQVTQFGKPVTLSCSQTLNHNVMYWYQQKSSQAPKLLFHYYDKDFNNEADTPDNFQSRRPNTSFCFLDIRSPGLGDTAMYLCATSREGQASFDTQYFGPGTRLTVL.

The chain is built from TRBV5-1 and TRBJ2-7; 9 positions agree with TRBD2. The CDR3 sequence is 18 residues long. With 0 bases clipped from V and 3 bases from J, the junction kept 13 bases outside the gene matches. Germline V lookup: CDR1 SGHRS, CDR2 YFSETQ. CDR3 residues: CASSLAGVAGDPGYEQYF. CDR3 nucleotides: TGCGCCAGCAGCTTGGCCGGGGTAGCGGGAGACCCCGGCTACGAGCAGTACTTC.